This T cell receptor beta chain was retrieved from a study of response to subunit inactivated influenza vaccine. This clonotype was observed a few times. What it binds is unknown. Study-level findings and limits: Researchers suggested that each seasonal influenza vaccination recruits few new T cells.

TCRdb reprocessed the RT-PCR reads via MiXCR and lists one record per CDR3 protein. This sample has some 500,000 distinct CDR3 sequences, with 13% found just once. J gave up 7 bases and V 3 bases, and 7 bases lay outside the gene matches. The CDR3 has 15 residues. This clonotype was obtained from a man aged 50-59 years who received an inactivated influenza vaccine. The sample consisted of PBMCs from blood, taken roughly 6 weeks after vaccination. The chain has TRBV12-3 or TRBV12-4 and TRBJ1-4; 8 bases are shared with TRBD1. The CDR3 sequence is CASSLVQGAPEKLFF. CDR3 DNA sequence: TGTGCCAGCAGTTTGGTCCAGGGGGCACCTGAAAAACTGTTTTTT.